What follows are 20 T cell receptor beta chains derived from one specimen sequenced in a study of blood T cell repertoires in COVID-19. TCRdb keeps only in-frame clones here, not all; method: immunoSEQ multiplex PCR. The repertoire holds roughly 250,000 clones, with around 89% as singletons. Source material: PBMCs or T cells enriched from blood (not recorded which). These receptor sequences come from a man in his forties or fifties who had recovered from COVID-19.

The chain is built from TRBV9 and TRBJ2-2; 10 bases are shared with TRBD2. The CDR3 contains 15 residues. The germline CDR1 and CDR2 sequences are SGDLS and YYNGEE. J gave up 8 bases and V 3 bases, and 7 bases lay outside the gene matches. The CDR3 reads CASSGASGGRGELFF. The DNA of the CDR3 is TGTGCCAGCAGCGGCGCTAGCGGGGGAAGGGGGGAGCTGTTTTTT. The complete variable domain, with remaining parts taken from reference TRBV9 and TRBJ2-2, reads DSGVTQTPKHLITATGQRVTLRCSPRSGDLSVYWYQQSLDQGLQFLIQYYNGEERAKGNILERFSAQQFPDLHSELNLSSLELGDSALYFCASSGASGGRGELFFGEGSRLTVL.

The chain employs TRBV13 and TRBJ2-7; 7 bases align to TRBD1. Germline CDR1 is PRHDT and CDR2 is FYEKMQ (reference sequence). With V trimmed by 0 bases and J by 3 bases, 5 bases remained unmatched. The CDR3 spans 15 residues. The DNA for the CDR3 is TGTGCCAGCAGCTTAGGCCTTAACAGGGGCTACGAGCAGTACTTC. Its translation is CASSLGLNRGYEQYF. The variable domain in full, with the rest retrieved from reference TRBV13 and TRBJ2-7, is AAGVIQSPRHLIKEKRETATLKCYPIPRHDTVYWYQQGPGQDPQFLISFYEKMQSDKGSIPDRFSAQQFSDYHSELNMSSLELGDSALYFCASSLGLNRGYEQYFGPGTRLTVT.

The chain couples TRBV7-3 to TRBJ2-3; 10 nucleotides align to TRBD1. Trimming took 4 bases from V and 3 from J; bases not matched to a gene: 4. This CDR3 spans 15 amino acids. Per the germline V gene, CDR1 is SGHTA and CDR2 is FQGTGA. In DNA form, the CDR3 reads TGTGCCAGCAGCTCAGACAGGGGGCGAACAGATACGCAGTATTTT. Protein product: CASSSDRGRTDTQYF.

The chain couples TRBV19 to TRBJ1-6; 9 nucleotides line up with TRBD1. CDR1 LNHDA and CDR2 SQIVND come from the germline V gene (reference sequence). The CDR3 has 16 residues. After removal of 5 bases from V and 4 bases from J, the junction contained 6 bases not matched to a gene. Written as DNA, the CDR3 is TGTGCCAGTAGTTCGACAGGGGGAGTATATAATTCACCCCTCCACTTT. Amino acid sequence: CASSSTGGVYNSPLHF.

The chain has TRBV28 and TRBJ2-1, with 12 nucleotides matching TRBD2. J was trimmed by 4 bases and V by 6 bases; bases with no gene match: 10. CDR1 MDHEN and CDR2 SYDVKM come from the germline V gene. The CDR3 length is 17 residues. The CDR3 is CASRKGTSGPGYNEQFF. The DNA of the CDR3 is TGTGCCAGCAGGAAAGGGACTAGCGGGCCGGGGTACAATGAGCAGTTCTTC.

V usage is TRBV5-1 and J usage is TRBJ1-5; 9 bases are a match to TRBD1. Germline CDR1 SGHRS, CDR2 YFSETQ. Trimming removed 0 bases from V and 2 bases from J; junction bases left unmatched: 0. CDR3 length equals 15 residues. DNA of the CDR3: TGCGCCAGCAGCTTGGGGGACAGGGGCAATCAGCCCCAGCATTTT. Translation gives CASSLGDRGNQPQHF.

This chain connects TRBV4-1 to TRBJ2-2; 7 bases agree with TRBD1. Germline V gene sequence: CDR1 MGHRA, CDR2 YSYEKL. The CDR3 consists of 17 residues. The trim removed 4 bases at V and 3 bases at J, leaving 11 bases unmatched. CDR3 nucleotide sequence: TGCGCCAGCAGCCGAGGCCGGGACAGTAGGGACACCGGGGAGCTGTTTTTT. Translation gives CASSRGRDSRDTGELFF.

This CDR3 reads CASRSTGGGRHLAKNIQYF. The DNA for the CDR3 is TGTGCCAGTAGGTCCACAGGGGGAGGAAGGCACCTAGCCAAAAACATTCAGTACTTC. V gene TRBV19 combines with J gene TRBJ2-4; 8 nucleotides align to TRBD1. The CDR3 runs to 19 residues. Germline V lookup: CDR1 LNHDA, CDR2 SQIVND (reference sequence). V trimming: 6 bases; J trimming: 0 bases; junction bases outside the gene matches: 16.

The chain recombines TRBV19 with TRBJ2-1; 9 nucleotides match TRBD2. This CDR3 contains 14 residues. Germline V gene data show CDR1 as LNHDA and CDR2 as SQIVND (reference sequence). Trimming removed 4 bases from V and 9 bases from J; junction bases left unmatched: 7. The CDR3 DNA is TGTGCCAGTAGTAGCGGGGGGGCCCAGAGTGAGCAGTTCTTC. Encoded protein: CASSSGGAQSEQFF.

The chain carries TRBV7-3 and TRBJ2-2, with TRBD1 matching 8 bases. Trimming took 5 bases from V and 6 from J; bases not matched to a gene: 5. Germline loops: CDR1 SGHTA, CDR2 FQGTGA. This CDR3 region has 14 residues. This CDR3 reads CASSPPDRAGELFF. The CDR3 DNA follows: TGTGCCAGCAGCCCACCGGACAGGGCCGGGGAGCTGTTTTTT.

The chain is built from TRBV6-1 and TRBJ1-5; D perhaps matches TRBD1 (5 bases). Trimming shortened V by 3 bases and J by 5 bases, and 14 bases separated the two germline ends. The CDR3 totals 15 residues. Germline CDR1 and CDR2: MNHNS and SASEGT. This chain's CDR3 is CASSEGPGGYQPQHF. The CDR3 bases are TGTGCCAGCAGTGAGGGGCCAGGCGGATATCAGCCCCAGCATTTT.

The rearrangement uses TRBV7-6 and TRBJ2-7, with TRBD1 identical over 8 bases. The CDR3 is 18 residues long. Germline CDR1 and CDR2: SGHVS and FNYEAQ. V gave up 3 bases and J gave up 4 bases; unmatched junction bases: 17. This CDR3 reads CASSFGRLRLGQAYEQYF. Here the CDR3 DNA reads TGTGCCAGCAGCTTTGGACGGTTGCGGCTGGGACAGGCATACGAGCAGTACTTC.

The chain employs TRBV4-1 and TRBJ2-2, with unresolved D. The CDR3 loop spans 12 amino acids. V was shortened by 5 bases and J by 7 bases, with 8 bases between the two germline ends. Germline V gene data show CDR1 as MGHRA and CDR2 as YSYEKL. CDR3 nucleotides: TGCGCCAGCAGCTCCTCGGGCGGGGAGCTGTTTTTT. Its translation: CASSSSGGELFF.

The chain recombines TRBV9 with TRBJ2-2; 7 bases fit TRBD2. Looked up from germline, CDR1 is SGDLS and CDR2 is YYNGEE. The CDR3 contains 16 residues. V gave up 0 bases and J gave up 4 bases; unmatched junction bases: 6. CDR3 loop: CASSVVGLAVTGELFF. The CDR3 DNA follows: TGTGCCAGCAGCGTAGTCGGCCTAGCGGTCACCGGGGAGCTGTTTTTT.

The chain recombines TRBV2 with TRBJ2-3, with D possibly matching TRBD1 (6 bases). The CDR3 is 19 amino acids. Trimming removed 6 bases at V and 3 bases at J, with 28 bases between. The germline gives CDR1 SNHLY, CDR2 FYNNEI. Written as DNA, the CDR3 is TGTGCCAGCAGACAATGGCCCCTCCGGGACACCTCTGGGACAGATACGCAGTATTTT. The encoded protein is CASRQWPLRDTSGTDTQYF.

The chain recombines TRBV3-1 (or the pseudogene TRBV3-2) with TRBJ2-1, with D possibly matching TRBD1 (5 bases). Germline CDR1 and CDR2: LGHDT and YNNKEL (reference sequence). The CDR3 is 12 amino acids. V was shortened by 11 bases and J by 5 bases, with 13 bases between the two germline ends. The DNA for the CDR3 is TGTGCCGCGGCAGGGTTAAACAATGAGCAGTTCTTC. This encodes CAAAGLNNEQFF.

This clone was detected once. The rearrangement joins TRBV5-6 to TRBJ2-7; 7 nucleotides match TRBD2. With V trimmed by 4 bases and J by 4 bases, 2 bases remained unmatched. Per the germline V gene, CDR1 is SGHDT and CDR2 is YYEEEE. CDR3 length: 12 residues. CDR3 in DNA: TGTGCCAGCAGCCCGGGGGGTTACGAGCAGTACTTC. Its translation: CASSPGGYEQYF.

This clone has just a few counts. CDR3 in DNA: TGTGCCAGCTCACCACCGGGACACATGAACACTGAAGCTTTCTTT. Residues: CASSPPGHMNTEAFF. The chain links TRBV18 to TRBJ1-1, with D possibly being TRBD1 (6 bases). The CDR3 is 15 residues long. V was pared by 0 bases and J by 0 bases, with 8 bases between. CDR1 is KGHSH, CDR2 LQKENI, per germline.

This chain connects TRBV15 to TRBJ2-3, with 8 bases fitting TRBD1. V lost 3 bases and J lost 10; bases outside the gene matches: 15. This CDR3 region has 16 residues. Per germline, CDR1 LNHNV and CDR2 YYDKDF (reference sequence). CDR3 nucleotide sequence: TGTGCCACCAGCAGCCATGAGACAGGGGTAGTCAGTCCGCAGTATTTT. It translates to CATSSHETGVVSPQYF.

The chain recombines TRBV29-1 with TRBJ2-2; 11 bases agree with TRBD2. V shed 6 bases and J 4 bases; nucleotides not matched to a gene: 7. Germline V lookup: CDR1 SQVTM, CDR2 ANQGSEA. The CDR3 covers 15 residues. CDR3 sequence (DNA): TGCAGCGTCACTAGCGGGAGAGGTCCCACCGGGGAGCTGTTTTTT. This encodes CSVTSGRGPTGELFF.